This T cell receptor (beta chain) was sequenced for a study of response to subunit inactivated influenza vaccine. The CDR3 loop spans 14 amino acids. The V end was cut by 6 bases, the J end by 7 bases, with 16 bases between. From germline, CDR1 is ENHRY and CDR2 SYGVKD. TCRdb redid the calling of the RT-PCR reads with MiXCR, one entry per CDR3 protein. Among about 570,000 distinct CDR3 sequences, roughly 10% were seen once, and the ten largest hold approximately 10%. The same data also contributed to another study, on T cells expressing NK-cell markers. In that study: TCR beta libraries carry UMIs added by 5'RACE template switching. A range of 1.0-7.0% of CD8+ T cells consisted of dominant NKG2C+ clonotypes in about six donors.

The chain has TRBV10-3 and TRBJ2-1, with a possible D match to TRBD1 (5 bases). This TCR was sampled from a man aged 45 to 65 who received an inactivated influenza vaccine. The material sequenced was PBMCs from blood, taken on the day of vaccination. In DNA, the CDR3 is TGTGCCATCAGCGCCTCGGGTCCAGGGAATGAGCAGTTCTTC. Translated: CAISASGPGNEQFF.